A single TCR beta chain is shown here with its context. The antigen is not known. The ends were cut back, 6 bases at V and 2 bases at J, with 14 bases in the middle. Germline CDR1 reads LNHNV; CDR2 reads YYDKDF (reference sequence). This CDR3 is built from 14 residues. The data derive from a study of identical twins. TCRdb recomputed calls from the 5' RACE reads with MiXCR, one row per CDR3 protein. The repertoire has 650,000 to 750,000 distinct CDR3 sequences, roughly 20% of them found once; the top ten carry 4% to 5.5%. Study-wide points: Within cord blood, abundant beta clonotypes carried fewer insertions, but memory repertoires showed no such trend.

The data also belong to a second study, concerning T cells expressing NK-cell markers. That source reports: Seven HCMV-seropositive donors and one seronegative donor made up the eight sequenced donors. These same clonotypes (in several donors) also led the CD3+CD56-NKG2C+ fraction. Expanded clones of NKG2C+ T cells had an unclear HCMV specificity.

The sequence was collected from a woman under 30 in good health. The sample was PBMCs. The J gene is TRBJ2-7, the V gene TRBV15; tentatively, D is TRBD1 (5 bases). The CDR3 protein is CATSQGSGPYEQYF. The CDR3 DNA reads TGTGCCACCAGTCAGGGATCAGGTCCCTACGAGCAGTACTTC.